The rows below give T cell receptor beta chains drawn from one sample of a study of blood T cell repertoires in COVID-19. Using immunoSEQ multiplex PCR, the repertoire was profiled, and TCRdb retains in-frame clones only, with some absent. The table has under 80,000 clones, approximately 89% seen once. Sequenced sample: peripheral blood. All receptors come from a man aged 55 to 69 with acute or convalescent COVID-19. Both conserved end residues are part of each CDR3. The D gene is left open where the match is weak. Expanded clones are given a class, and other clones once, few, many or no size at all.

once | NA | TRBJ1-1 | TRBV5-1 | TGCGCCAGCAGCTTGGATGGGGGCGCTACTGAAGCTTTCTTT | CASSLDGGATEAFF
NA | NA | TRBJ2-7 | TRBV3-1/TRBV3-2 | TGTGCCAGCAGCCCAACAGGTAACACCTACGAGCAGTACTTC | CASSPTGNTYEQYF
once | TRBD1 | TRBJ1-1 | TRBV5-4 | TGTGCCAGCAGCCCGACAGGGGGCCTAGGGGCGAACACTGAAGCTTTCTTT | CASSPTGGLGANTEAFF
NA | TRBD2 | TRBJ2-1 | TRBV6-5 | TGTGCCAGCAGTTATCCTAGCGGGGGTTACAATGAGCAGTTCTTC | CASSYPSGGYNEQFF
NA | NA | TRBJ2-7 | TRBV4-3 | TGCGCCAGCAGCCAAGACGGCTACGAGCAGTACTTC | CASSQDGYEQYF
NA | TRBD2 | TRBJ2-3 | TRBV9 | TGTGCCAGCAGCGTAGGAGGAGCGGGGGGGATGGTGCGGGGCACAGATACGCAGTATTTT | CASSVGGAGGMVRGTDTQYF
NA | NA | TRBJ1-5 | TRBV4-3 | TGCGCCAGCAGCCAAGGACAGAGCAATCAGCCCCAGCATTTT | CASSQGQSNQPQHF
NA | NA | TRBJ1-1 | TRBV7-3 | TGTGCCAGCAGCTCCACAGTGAACACTGAAGCTTTCTTT | CASSSTVNTEAFF
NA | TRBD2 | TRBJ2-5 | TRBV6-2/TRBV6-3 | TGTGCCAGCAGTTGGCGGGGGGGCCTCCAAGAGACCCAGTACTTC | CASSWRGGLQETQYF
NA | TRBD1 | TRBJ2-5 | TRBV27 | TGTGCCAGCTCGACAGGGGTGAGAGAGACCCAGTACTTC | CASSTGVRETQYF
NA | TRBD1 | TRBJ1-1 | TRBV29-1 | TGCAGCGTGGGACAGGGGGCGGGCACTGAAGCTTTCTTT | CSVGQGAGTEAFF
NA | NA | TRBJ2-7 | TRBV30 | TGTGCCTGGAGTGTCGACAGCGACTACGAGCAGTACTTC | CAWSVDSDYEQYF
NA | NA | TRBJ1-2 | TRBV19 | TGTGCCAGTAGTATAGACTTAAACTATGGCTACACCTTC | CASSIDLNYGYTF
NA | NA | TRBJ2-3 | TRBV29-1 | TGCAGCGTTGAAGTGGCCGTCCGTGTCACAGATACGCAGTATTTT | CSVEVAVRVTDTQYF
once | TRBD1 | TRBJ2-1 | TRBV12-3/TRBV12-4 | TGTGCCAGCAGCCCGGGACAGCTCAATGAGCAGTTCTTC | CASSPGQLNEQFF
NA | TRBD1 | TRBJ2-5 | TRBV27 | TGTGCCAGCAGTTCATCCGGGACAGCCTACCAAGAGACCCAGTACTTC | CASSSSGTAYQETQYF
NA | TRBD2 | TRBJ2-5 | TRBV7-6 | TGTGCCAGCAGCTTAGATAACTCGCTAGCGGGGCAAGAGACCCAGTACTTC | CASSLDNSLAGQETQYF
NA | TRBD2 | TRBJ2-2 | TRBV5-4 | TGTGCCAGCAGCCCTAGCGGGGGAGGGACCGGGGAGCTGTTTTTT | CASSPSGGGTGELFF
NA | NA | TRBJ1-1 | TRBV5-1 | TGCGCCAGCAGCAGCGGGGGTGGGGAGGGGAACACTGAAGCTTTCTTT | CASSSGGGEGNTEAFF
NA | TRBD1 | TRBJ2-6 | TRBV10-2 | TGCGCCAGCAGTGATCGAACAGGGGGCCTGGCTGGGGCCAACGTCCTGACTTTC | CASSDRTGGLAGANVLTF
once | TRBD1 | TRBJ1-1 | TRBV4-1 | TGCGCCAGCAGCCAAGATCCGACCGGGACAGGAGCCGAAGCTTTCTTT | CASSQDPTGTGAEAFF
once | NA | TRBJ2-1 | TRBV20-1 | TGCAGTGCCACCCTAGCAGGTGAGCAGTTCTTC | CSATLAGEQFF
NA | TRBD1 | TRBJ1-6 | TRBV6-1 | TGTGCCAGCAGTGACAGACAGGGGCGAAATAATTCACCCCTCCACTTT | CASSDRQGRNNSPLHF
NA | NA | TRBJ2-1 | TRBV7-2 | TGTGCCAGCAGCTTAGAGAGTCGGGGAGCACGATACAATGAGCAGTTCTTC | CASSLESRGARYNEQFF
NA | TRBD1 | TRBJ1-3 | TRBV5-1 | TGCGCCAGCAGCCCGGACAGGGGGTCTGGAAACACCATATATTTT | CASSPDRGSGNTIYF
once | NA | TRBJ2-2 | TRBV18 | TGTGCCAGCTCACCAAGGACAGCCAGCACCGGGGAGCTGTTTTTT | CASSPRTASTGELFF
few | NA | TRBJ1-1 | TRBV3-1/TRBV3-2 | TGTGCCAGCAGCCAGGGTAACTATGGGGCTTTCTTT | CASSQGNYGAFF
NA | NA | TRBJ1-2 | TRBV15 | TGTGCCACCAGCAGCAGGGGAGAGTGGGGCTACACCTTC | CATSSRGEWGYTF
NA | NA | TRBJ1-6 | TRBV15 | TGTGCCACCAGCGATTCGTCCCGGAGGTTTAGTTCACCCCTCCACTTT | CATSDSSRRFSSPLHF
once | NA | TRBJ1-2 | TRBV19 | TGTGCCAGTAGTCCTCGGACAATAAAGTTCTATGGCTACACCTTC | CASSPRTIKFYGYTF
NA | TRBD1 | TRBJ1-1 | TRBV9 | TGTGCCAGCAGCCCCCGGACAGGGGACACTGAAGCTTTCTTT | CASSPRTGDTEAFF
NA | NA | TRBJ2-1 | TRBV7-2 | TGTGCCAGCAGCTTTGGGGGGGCTTACAATGAGCAGTTCTTC | CASSFGGAYNEQFF
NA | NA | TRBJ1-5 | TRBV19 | TGTGCCAGTAGTGATACTAGCCGGCCCAATCAGCCCCAGCATTTT | CASSDTSRPNQPQHF
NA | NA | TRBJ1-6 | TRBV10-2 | TGCGCCAGCAGGGGGGACTCTCTGGGGACACCCCTCCACTTT | CASRGDSLGTPLHF
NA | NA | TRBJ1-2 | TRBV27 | TGTGCCAGCAGCCGGGGGGGGTATGGCTACACCTTC | CASSRGGYGYTF
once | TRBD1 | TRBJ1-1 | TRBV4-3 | TGCGCCAGCAGCCCGGGGACAGCGAACACTGAAGCTTTCTTT | CASSPGTANTEAFF
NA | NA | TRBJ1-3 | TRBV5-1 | TGCGCCAGCAGCTTGGCCGGACAAAACTCTGGAAACACCATATATTTT | CASSLAGQNSGNTIYF
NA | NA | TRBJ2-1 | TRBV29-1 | TGCAGCGTTCTCGGGAGCTCGGAGTTCTTC | CSVLGSSEFF
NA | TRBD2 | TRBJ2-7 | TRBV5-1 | TGCGCCAGCAGCAAGTCGCATAGCGGGGACTACGAGCAGTACTTC | CASSKSHSGDYEQYF
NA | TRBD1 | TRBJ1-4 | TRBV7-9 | TGTGCCAGCGCAACCGGGACAGCTAATGAAAAACTGTTTTTT | CASATGTANEKLFF
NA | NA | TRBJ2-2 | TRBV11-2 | TGTGCCAGCAGCTCCCGGGTCCCTTTCGAGGAGCTGTTTTTT | CASSSRVPFEELFF
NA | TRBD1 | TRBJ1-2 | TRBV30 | TGCGCCTGGTGGGACTCCGGGACAGCCTATGGCTACACCTTC | CAWWDSGTAYGYTF
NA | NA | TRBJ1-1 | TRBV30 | TGTGCCTGGAGTCCCTCCGTACAGGGTGTTTTCTTT | CAWSPSVQGVFF
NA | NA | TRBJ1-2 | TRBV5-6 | TGTGCCAGCAGCTCACGGGGGAGCGAATATGGCTACACCTTC | CASSSRGSEYGYTF
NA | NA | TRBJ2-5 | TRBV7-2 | TGTGCCAGCAGCTTAGAAGACAGGTATCAAGAGACCCAGTACTTC | CASSLEDRYQETQYF
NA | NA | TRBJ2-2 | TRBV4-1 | TGCGCCAGCAGCCAAACGCCGGGACTGAACACCGGGGAGCTGTTTTTT | CASSQTPGLNTGELFF